This entry lists 4 T cell receptor beta chains sequenced from one sample in a study of blood T cell repertoires in COVID-19. Data came from immunoSEQ multiplex PCR; TCRdb stores just in-frame clones and leaves some out. This table holds over 100,000 clones, approximately 87% found once. Source material: peripheral blood. These receptors were taken from a woman in her 50s with acute or convalescent COVID-19.

CDR3 sequence (DNA): TGTGCCAGCAGCTTGGTATCAGGCTACGAGCAGTACTTC. Translating it yields CASSLVSGYEQYF. The V call is TRBV5-6, the J call TRBJ2-7; D gene ambiguous. This CDR3 region has 13 residues. Germline V lookup: CDR1 SGHDT, CDR2 YYEEEE. Trimming shortened V by 0 bases and J by 3 bases, and 7 bases separated the two germline ends.

The V call is TRBV6-5, the J call TRBJ2-7, with 7 positions matching TRBD2. This CDR3 contains 14 residues. CDR1 and CDR2 (germline): MNHEY, SVGAGI. V was clipped by 4 bases and J by 1 base; unmatched bases: 4. The CDR3 nucleotides are TGTGCCAGCAGTTCTCCGGGAGGATCCTACGAGCAGTACTTC. This gives the protein CASSSPGGSYEQYF.

The V gene is TRBV30, the J gene TRBJ2-3, with TRBD1 as a possible D gene (6 bases). CDR1 GTSNPN and CDR2 SVGIG come from the germline V gene (reference sequence). The CDR3 has 13 amino acids. The V and J ends lost 1 base and 2 bases respectively, with 7 bases between them. CDR3 coding DNA: TGTGCCTGGAGTGGGGGGCCCACAGATACGCAGTATTTT. This translates into CAWSGGPTDTQYF.

The gene calls are TRBV29-1 and TRBJ1-2, with TRBD1 as a possible D gene (6 bases). The CDR3 runs to 14 residues. Germline V gives CDR1 SQVTM, CDR2 ANQGSEA. The V end lost 4 bases, the J end lost 4 bases, and 16 bases lay between the germline ends. CDR3 nucleotides: TGCAGCGTTGCGGAGACAGGTCTATTCTATGGCTACACCTTC. The encoded protein is CSVAETGLFYGYTF.